This T cell receptor (beta chain) was captured by sequencing in a study of shared clonotypes between healthy human individuals. The CDR3 length is 14 residues. Germline loops: CDR1 SGHDT, CDR2 YYEEEE. The V and J ends lost 2 bases and 2 bases respectively, with 8 bases between them. The repertoire was sequenced with immunoSEQ multiplex PCR; TCRdb's copy has only in-frame clones and lacks some. The sample yields a few hundred thousand clones, about nine tenths seen once. Sequenced: memory CD8+ T cells sorted from blood. Stated subset: CD45RO+ cells pooled with CCR7-negative TemRA cells. The gene calls are TRBV5-6 and TRBJ1-3; the D gene is possibly TRBD1 (6 bases). The sequence was collected from a man aged 18 to 30 in good health. CDR3 residues: CASSFWGPGNTIYF. The CDR3 nucleotides read TGTGCCAGCAGCTTCTGGGGGCCTGGAAACACCATATATTTT. The entire variable domain, with the rest obtained from reference TRBV5-6 and TRBJ1-3, is as follows: DAGVTQSPTHLIKTRGQQVTLRCSPKSGHDTVSWYQQALGQGPQFIFQYYEEEERQRGNFPDRFSGHQFPNYSSELNVNALLLGDSALYLCASSFWGPGNTIYFGEGSWLTVV.